Detailed here is one T cell receptor beta chain. Preparing the TCRbeta library involved the use of unique molecular identifiers. Each CDR3 protein is one row after TCRdb ran MiXCR on the PCR reads. The repertoire has a few hundred thousand distinct CDR3 sequences, 10% of them found once; the top ten carry around 2.5%. The data are from a study of T-cell reconstitution after alpha-beta-depleted transplantation in children. This CDR3 is built from 18 residues. Germline-derived CDR1 and CDR2 are DFQATT and SNEGSKA (reference sequence). V lost 0 bases to trimming and J lost 0 bases; unmatched junction nucleotides: 11.

V usage is TRBV20-1 and J usage is TRBJ1-1; 9 bases match TRBD1. This receptor was taken from a human donor who donated a stem cell graft to a child with acute lymphoblastic leukemia. This specimen was PBMCs from the stem cell graft donor, taken from the stem cell graft. The CDR3 loop reads CSARDSGTGTPMNTEAFF. The CDR3, as DNA: TGCAGTGCTAGAGACTCCGGGACAGGGACCCCTATGAACACTGAAGCTTTCTTT.